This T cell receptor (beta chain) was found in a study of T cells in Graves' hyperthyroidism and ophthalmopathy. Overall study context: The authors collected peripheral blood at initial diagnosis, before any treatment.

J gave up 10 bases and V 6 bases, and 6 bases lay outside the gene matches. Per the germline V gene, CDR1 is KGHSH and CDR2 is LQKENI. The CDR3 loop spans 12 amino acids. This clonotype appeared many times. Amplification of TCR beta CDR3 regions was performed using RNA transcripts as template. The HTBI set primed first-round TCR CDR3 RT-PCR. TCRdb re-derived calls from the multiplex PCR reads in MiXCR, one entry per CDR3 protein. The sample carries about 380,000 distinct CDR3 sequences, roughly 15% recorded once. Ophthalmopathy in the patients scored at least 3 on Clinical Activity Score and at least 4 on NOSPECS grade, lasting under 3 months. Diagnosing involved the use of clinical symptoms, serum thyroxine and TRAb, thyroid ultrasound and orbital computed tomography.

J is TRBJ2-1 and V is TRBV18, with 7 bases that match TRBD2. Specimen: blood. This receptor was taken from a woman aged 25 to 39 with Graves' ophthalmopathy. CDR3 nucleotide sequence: TGTGCCAGCTCGGGGAGGGTTCGGGAGCAGTTCTTC. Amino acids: CASSGRVREQFF.